Listed here are 5 T cell receptor beta chains from one sample, sequenced in a study of blood T cell repertoires in COVID-19. Profiled with immunoSEQ multiplex PCR; TCRdb holds only in-frame clones, not every one. The sample holds roughly 140,000 clones; more than 80% are singletons and the top ten take 9.5% to 11%. The specimen was peripheral blood. The receptors derive from a woman older than 75 with acute or convalescent COVID-19.

This clone has just a few counts. The chain joins TRBV18 to TRBJ1-4, with D possibly matching TRBD1 (6 bases). With 6 bases removed from V and 3 bases from J, the gap between germline ends came to 11 bases. CDR1 is KGHSH, CDR2 LQKENI, per germline. The CDR3 sequence is 14 residues long. CDR3 nucleotides: TGTGCCAGCTCCCTGCAGGGGTCTAATGAAAAACTGTTTTTT. Its translation: CASSLQGSNEKLFF.

The chain combines TRBV3-1 (or the pseudogene TRBV3-2) with TRBJ1-4; D uncertain. The ends were cut back, 4 bases at V and 0 bases at J, with 6 bases in the middle. The germline V gene has CDR1 LGHDT and CDR2 YNNKEL (reference sequence). The length of the CDR3 is 14 residues. CDR3 in amino acids: CASSPQATNEKLFF. CDR3 DNA sequence: TGTGCCAGCAGCCCGCAGGCAACTAATGAAAAACTGTTTTTT.

This chain links TRBV5-1 with TRBJ2-2; D uncertain. The CDR3 runs to 15 residues. Germline-derived CDR1 and CDR2 are SGHRS and YFSETQ. V gave up 6 bases and J gave up 3 bases, with 15 bases separating them. CDR3 DNA: TGCGCCAGCATCAAGATTCCCCGGGACACCGGGGAGCTGTTTTTT. Protein sequence: CASIKIPRDTGELFF.

The genes are TRBV6-2 or TRBV6-3 and TRBJ1-1; TRBD1 agrees at 10 bases. CDR1 is MNHEY and CDR2 is SVGEGT in the germline V gene. The CDR3 is 15 residues long. V was pared by 4 bases and J by 8 bases, with 10 bases of the junction left unmatched. This CDR3 is CASSSPGQGIREAFF. The CDR3 region has the DNA TGTGCCAGCAGTTCGCCGGGACAGGGGATTAGAGAAGCTTTCTTT.

This clone was seen only a few times. The chain has TRBV18 and TRBJ1-2, with a possible D match to TRBD1 (5 bases). Looked up from germline, CDR1 is KGHSH and CDR2 is LQKENI. There are 16 residues in the CDR3. Deletions cut 0 bases from V and 5 bases from J, with 16 bases between. CDR3: CASSPPSRGGYYGYTF. The DNA of the CDR3 is TGTGCCAGCTCACCACCGAGCCGGGGGGGTTATTATGGCTACACCTTC. Filled out from reference TRBV18 and TRBJ1-2, the complete variable domain reads NAGVMQNPRHLVRRRGQEARLRCSPMKGHSHVYWYRQLPEEGLKFMVYLQKENIIDESGMPKERFSAEFPKEGPSILRIQQVVRGDSAAYFCASSPPSRGGYYGYTFGSGTRLTVV.